Included here is one T cell receptor (beta chain) sequence, with context. These data come from a study of blood T cell repertoires in COVID-19. Sequencing was performed with immunoSEQ multiplex PCR; in TCRdb, only in-frame clones are kept and a portion is missing. The repertoire consists of more than 80,000 clones, with around four fifths occurring once and the leading ten covering roughly 2.2%. Sequencing was carried out using peripheral blood. The TCR was taken from a woman in her 70s with acute or convalescent COVID-19.

The CDR3 is CASSSHAGEYGYTF. The CDR3 DNA is TGTGCCAGCAGCAGCCATGCAGGGGAATATGGCTACACCTTC. The chain joins TRBV7-8 to TRBJ1-2; D perhaps matches TRBD1 (6 bases). Germline lookup yields CDR1 SGHVS and CDR2 FQNEAQ. Trimming stripped 5 bases from V and 5 bases from J, with 15 bases between. This CDR3 has 14 amino acids.